The 4 T cell receptor beta chains presented below share a single source sample, sequenced in a study of T cells in Graves' hyperthyroidism and ophthalmopathy. What was amplified from RNA transcripts were TCR beta CDR3 regions. With the HTBI primer set, the TCR CDR3 went through a first round of RT-PCR. In TCRdb, the multiplex PCR reads were re-called with MiXCR into one record per CDR3 protein. The table records over 550,000 distinct CDR3 sequences, approximately 16% of them present only once. The sample was blood. The receptors derive from a woman aged 18-35 years with Graves' hyperthyroidism.

This clonotype has at least ten counts. This rearrangement joins TRBV28 to TRBJ2-1, with D perhaps assigned TRBD1 or TRBD2 (5 bases each). Per the germline V gene, CDR1 is MDHEN and CDR2 is SYDVKM. CDR3 length: 12 residues. V was shortened by 1 base and J by 9 bases, with 7 bases between the two germline ends. The CDR3 region is CASSLSGGEQFF. The CDR3 DNA follows: TGTGCCAGCAGTTTATCTGGGGGTGAGCAGTTCTTC.

The J gene is TRBJ2-7, the V gene TRBV7-9; no clear D. V shed 5 bases and J shed 6 bases, with 11 bases lying between them. Per the germline V gene, CDR1 is SEHNR and CDR2 is FQNEAQ (reference sequence). The length of the CDR3 is 12 residues. CDR3 region: CASSPRHLEQYF. The CDR3 nucleotides read TGTGCCAGCAGCCCCAGGCACCTCGAGCAGTACTTC.

This clonotype was observed a few times. The V and J genes are TRBV6-5 and TRBJ2-5; a weak D match, TRBD1 (5 bases). Per the germline V gene, CDR1 is MNHEY and CDR2 is SVGAGI. Trimming left V 2 bases short and J 1 base short, with 14 bases between. The CDR3 consists of 16 residues. CDR3 sequence (DNA): TGTGCCAGCAGTTACCAACTACCGACAGCCCAAGAGACCCAGTACTTC. It codes for CASSYQLPTAQETQYF.

The chain is built from TRBV20-1 and TRBJ2-3, with 12 nucleotides matching TRBD2. The CDR3 runs 16 residues. Germline assignment: CDR1 DFQATT and CDR2 SNEGSKA (reference sequence). The ends lost 1 base at V and 2 bases at J; junction bases unmatched: 4. The CDR3 region is CSARALAGGNTDTQYF. The CDR3 coding sequence is TGCAGTGCTAGAGCCCTAGCGGGAGGGAACACAGATACGCAGTATTTT.